This TCR beta chain was sequenced in a study of CD8 T cells in Susac syndrome. RNA totalling roughly 0.5 to 1 ug underwent reverse transcription with random hexamers. The method of amplification for TCR beta CDR3 was immunoSEQ multiplex PCR, covering 54 Vbeta and 13 Jbeta. MiXCR was run by TCRdb on the immunoSEQ multiplex PCR reads, yielding one entry per CDR3 protein. The sample yields about 290,000 distinct CDR3 sequences, about 82% seen once. The J segment lost 5 bases and the V segment lost 1 base, leaving 5 bases of the junction unmatched. CDR1 and CDR2 (germline): LGHNA, YSLEER. The CDR3 is 15 residues long. The multiple sclerosis controls were treatment-naive patients affected by stable or active relapsing-remitting disease.

Sequenced sample: CD8+ T cells from PBMCs. The V call is TRBV4-3, the J call TRBJ2-3, with 8 bases that match TRBD1. The sequence came from a human donor with multiple sclerosis. CDR3 loop: CASSQAARGQDTQYF. The CDR3, as DNA: TGCGCCAGCAGCCAAGCAGCCAGGGGGCAAGATACGCAGTATTTT.